The sequence of this T cell receptor (beta chain) was determined in a study of T cells in localized non-small cell lung cancer. Libraries were prepared by immunoSEQ multiplex PCR; TCRdb keeps only in-frame clonotypes and omits some of them. The sample holds several thousand clones, roughly 89% seen once. As to this clone: Its antigen is not identified.

This CDR3 is 15 amino acids long. V lost 3 bases to trimming and J lost 7 bases; unmatched junction nucleotides: 2. Germline lookup yields CDR1 SGHTA and CDR2 FQGNSA. Findings and caveats of the study: For the top 100 tumor clones, a median about 50 also appeared in adjacent lung. Of the tissues analyzed, uninvolved adjacent lung showed maximal T cell clonality, greater than tumor. A single tumor region was sequenced, leaving heterogeneity possible. Longer overall survival was seen with higher T cell density measured in blood.

The sequence derives from an older female donor with stage II squamous cell lung carcinoma. The material sequenced was peripheral blood, taken before any cancer treatment. The V gene is TRBV7-2, the J gene TRBJ1-6; 11 nucleotides line up with TRBD1. CDR3 nucleotide sequence: TGTGCCAGCAGCTTCGGGACAGGGGGGAATTCACCCCTCCACTTT. Its protein is CASSFGTGGNSPLHF.